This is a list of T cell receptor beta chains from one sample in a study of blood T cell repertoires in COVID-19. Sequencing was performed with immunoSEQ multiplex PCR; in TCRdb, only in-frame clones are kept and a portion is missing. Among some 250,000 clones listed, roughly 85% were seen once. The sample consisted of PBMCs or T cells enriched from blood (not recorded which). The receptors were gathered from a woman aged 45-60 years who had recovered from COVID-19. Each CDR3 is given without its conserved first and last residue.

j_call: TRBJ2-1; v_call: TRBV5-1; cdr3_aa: ASSFVRSEQF
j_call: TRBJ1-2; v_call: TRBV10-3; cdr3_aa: AISEAGTNNYGYT
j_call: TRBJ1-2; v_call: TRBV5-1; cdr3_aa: ASSLVAVANYGYT
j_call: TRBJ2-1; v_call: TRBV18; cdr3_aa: ASTTVSGGSYNEQF
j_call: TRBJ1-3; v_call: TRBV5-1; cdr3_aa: ASSPARSGNTIY
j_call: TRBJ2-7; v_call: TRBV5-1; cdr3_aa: ASSIRTGAINEQY
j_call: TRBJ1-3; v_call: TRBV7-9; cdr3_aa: ASSLAGGTGNTIY
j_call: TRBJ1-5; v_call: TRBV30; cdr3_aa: AWSRGQISNQPQH
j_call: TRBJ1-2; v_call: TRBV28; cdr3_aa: ASCPRRVVRNYGYT
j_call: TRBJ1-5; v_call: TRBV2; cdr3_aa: ASSDQGGNQPQH
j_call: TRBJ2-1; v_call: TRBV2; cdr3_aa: ASRGLDPSRQF